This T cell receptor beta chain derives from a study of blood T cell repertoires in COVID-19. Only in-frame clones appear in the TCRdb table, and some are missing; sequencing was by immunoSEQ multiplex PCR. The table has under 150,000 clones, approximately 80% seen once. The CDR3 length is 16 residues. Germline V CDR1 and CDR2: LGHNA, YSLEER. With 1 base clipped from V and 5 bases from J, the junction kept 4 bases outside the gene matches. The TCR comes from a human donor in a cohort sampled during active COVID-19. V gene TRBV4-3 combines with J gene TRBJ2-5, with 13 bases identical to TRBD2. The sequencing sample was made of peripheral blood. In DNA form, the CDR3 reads TGCGCCAGCAGCCAAGCACTAGCGGGGGGGCGGGAGACCCAGTACTTC. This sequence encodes CASSQALAGGRETQYF.